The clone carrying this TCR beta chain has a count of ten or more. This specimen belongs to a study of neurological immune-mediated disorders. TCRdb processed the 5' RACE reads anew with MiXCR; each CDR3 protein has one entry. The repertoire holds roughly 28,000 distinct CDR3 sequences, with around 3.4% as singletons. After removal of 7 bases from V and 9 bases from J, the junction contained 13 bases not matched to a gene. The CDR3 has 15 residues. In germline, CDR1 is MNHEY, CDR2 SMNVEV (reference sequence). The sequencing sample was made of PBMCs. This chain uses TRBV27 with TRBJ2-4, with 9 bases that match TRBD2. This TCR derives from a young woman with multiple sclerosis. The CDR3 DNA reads TGTGCCAGCATCCAGTGGCGGGAGGGCCTTGGCATTCAGTACTTC. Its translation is CASIQWREGLGIQYF.